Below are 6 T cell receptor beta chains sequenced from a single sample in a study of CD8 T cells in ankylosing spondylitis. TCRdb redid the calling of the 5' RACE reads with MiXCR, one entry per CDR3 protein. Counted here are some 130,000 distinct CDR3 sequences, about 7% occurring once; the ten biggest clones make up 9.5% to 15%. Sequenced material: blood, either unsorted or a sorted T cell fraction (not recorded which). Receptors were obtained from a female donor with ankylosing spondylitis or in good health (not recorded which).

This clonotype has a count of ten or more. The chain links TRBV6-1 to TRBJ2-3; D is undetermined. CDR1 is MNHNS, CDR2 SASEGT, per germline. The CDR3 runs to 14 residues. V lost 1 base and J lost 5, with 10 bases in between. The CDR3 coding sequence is TGTGCCAGCAGTGAAGATAAGGGATTAGATACGCAGTATTTT. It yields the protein CASSEDKGLDTQYF.

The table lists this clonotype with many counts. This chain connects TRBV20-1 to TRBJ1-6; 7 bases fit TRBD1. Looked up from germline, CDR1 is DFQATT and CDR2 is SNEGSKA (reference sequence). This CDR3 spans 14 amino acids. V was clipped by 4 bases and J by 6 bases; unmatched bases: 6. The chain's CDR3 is CSATLQGSNSPLHF. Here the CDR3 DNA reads TGCAGTGCTACTCTACAGGGGTCTAATTCACCCCTCCACTTT.

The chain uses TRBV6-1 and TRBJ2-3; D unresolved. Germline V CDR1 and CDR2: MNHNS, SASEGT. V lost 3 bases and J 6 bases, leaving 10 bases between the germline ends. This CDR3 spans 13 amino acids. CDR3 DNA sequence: TGTGCCAGCAGTGAGATGTTTCGGGATACGCAGTATTTT. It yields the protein CASSEMFRDTQYF.

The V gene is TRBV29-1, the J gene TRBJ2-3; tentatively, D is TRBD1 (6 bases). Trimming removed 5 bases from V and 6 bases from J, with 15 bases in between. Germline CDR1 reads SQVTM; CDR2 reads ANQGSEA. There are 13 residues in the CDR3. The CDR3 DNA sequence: TGCAGCGTTTCCTGGGGGCCACGGGATACGCAGTATTTT. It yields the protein CSVSWGPRDTQYF.

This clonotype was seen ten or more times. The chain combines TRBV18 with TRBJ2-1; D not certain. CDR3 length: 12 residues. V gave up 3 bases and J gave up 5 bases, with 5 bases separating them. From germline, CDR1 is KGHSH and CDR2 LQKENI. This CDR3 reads CASSPRDNEQFF. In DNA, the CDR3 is TGTGCCAGCTCACCGAGAGACAATGAGCAGTTCTTC.

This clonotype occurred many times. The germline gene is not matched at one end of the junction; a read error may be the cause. CDR3 in amino acids: CASSTLPSSGWIF. CDR3 sequence (DNA): TGTGCCAGCAGTACTCTTCCCTCGTCTGGTTGGATCTTC. The rearrangement uses TRBV6-2 or TRBV6-3 and TRBJ2-1, with D unclear. The germline CDR1 and CDR2 sequences are MNHEY and SVGEGT. This CDR3 is built from 13 residues.